This T cell receptor (beta chain) was sequenced during a study of CD8+CD57+ T cells in acquired aplastic anemia. The study, taken as a whole, reports: Patients and controls were found to share over 25 CD8+ CDR3 sequences. Patient CD8+CD57+ cells had less diversity than total CD4+ and CD8+ pools. For CD8+ Simpson's diversity, patients and controls showed no significant difference.

The CDR3 has 15 residues. Germline CDR1 reads DFQATT; CDR2 reads SNEGSKA (reference sequence). J lost 0 bases, V lost 0 bases, and 3 bases had no gene match. A note on this clonotype: Its cognate antigen is unknown.

Using genomic DNA as the template, TCR beta VDJ and CDR3 profiling was carried out. TCRdb re-called the reads through MiXCR, storing one row per CDR3 protein. The table includes about 20,000 distinct CDR3 sequences, under 40% detected once. Patients chosen for sequencing had CD8+CD57+ cells that had expanded, as shown by flow cytometry. Likewise sequenced, in about 15% of the 12 patients, were the CD8+CD57+ effector memory cells. The sequencing sample was made of CD8+CD57+ T cells sorted from PBMCs. Specified subset: bead-enriched CD8+CD57+ effector memory T cells from SAA patients. This TCR came from a human donor with aplastic anemia. The gene calls are TRBV20-1 and TRBJ1-2; 8 bases map to TRBD1. As DNA, the CDR3 is TGCAGTGCTAGAGAGACAGGGGTCGCTAACTATGGCTACACCTTC. It yields the protein CSARETGVANYGYTF.